Following are 6 T cell receptor beta chains from one sample sequenced in a study of T cells in women clearing cervical HPV infection. Data came from immunoSEQ multiplex PCR; TCRdb stores just in-frame clones and leaves some out. This sample's table reports some 40,000 clones. Specimen: blood buffy coat. The receptors originated from a woman between 18 and 70 years old with a cervical HPV16 infection that either progressed to CIN3+ or cleared (not recorded which).

Comment on this clone: The CDR3 end falls 3 residues outside the read, so it is completed with the germline J gene. The V gene is TRBV19, the J gene TRBJ1-1; D perhaps matches TRBD1 (5 bases). The V end lost 3 bases, the J end lost 7 bases, and 12 bases lay between the germline ends. In germline, CDR1 is LNHDA, CDR2 SQIVND (reference sequence). The CDR3 has 13 amino acids. The CDR3 protein is CASSMRGDGEAFF. The covered CDR3 bases are TGTGCCAGTAGTATGAGGGGCGATGGTGAA.

CDR3 sequence: CASSCPSGLALRNEQFF. The CDR3 DNA, read in part, is TGTGCCAGCAGCTGTCCCTCGGGACTAGCTCTTAGAAATGAG. This chain connects TRBV7-3 to TRBJ2-1, with 9 bases matching TRBD2. Read coverage stops 3 residues before the CDR3 terminus; the germline J gene supplies the remainder. Germline CDR1 reads SGHTA; CDR2 reads FQGTGA. The CDR3 consists of 17 residues. Unmatched junction bases numbered 14, after V lost 4 bases and J lost 7 bases.

About this clone itself: The CDR3 extends 3 residues past the end of the read, so its final part is completed from the germline J gene. This chain joins TRBV20-1 and TRBJ2-3; D remains ambiguous. CDR3 length: 15 residues. The germline V gene has CDR1 DFQATT and CDR2 SNEGSKA (reference sequence). Trimming stripped 8 bases from V and 0 bases from J, with 18 bases between. This CDR3 is CSPTSLGESTDTQYF. Incomplete CDR3 DNA: TGCAGTCCCACCTCTTTGGGCGAAAGCACAGATACG.

Details on this clone: Read sequence stops 3 residues before the CDR3 end, and the germline J gene provides the missing end. This sequence joins TRBV29-1 and TRBJ1-1, with D perhaps matching TRBD1 (5 bases). The CDR3 has 10 residues. V lost 7 bases and J lost 4, with 7 bases in between. Per the germline V gene, CDR1 is SQVTM and CDR2 is ANQGSEA. The sequenced part of the CDR3 DNA is TGCAGCGCCGGGGGCACTGAA. This sequence encodes CSAGGTE. In full, the CDR3 reads CSAGGTEAFF.

Points on this clone: Read coverage stops 3 residues before the CDR3 terminus; the germline J gene supplies the remainder. J is TRBJ2-1 and V is TRBV20-1; tentative D call: TRBD2 (6 bases). Germline values: CDR1 DFQATT, CDR2 SNEGSKA (reference sequence). The CDR3 covers 13 residues. V was cut by 7 bases and J by 4 bases, with 14 bases left in between. The DNA read from the CDR3 is TGCAGTGTTCGGGCTAGCGTGTACAATGAG. Its protein is CSVRASVYNE. The entire CDR3 is CSVRASVYNEQFF.

Points on this clone: The CDR3 extends 3 residues past the end of the read, so its final part is completed from the germline J gene. The V call is TRBV5-6, the J call TRBJ1-5; tentative D call: TRBD1 (6 bases). V was cut by 4 bases and J by 3 bases, with 11 bases left in between. CDR1 is SGHDT, CDR2 YYEEEE, per germline. CDR3 size: 14 residues. Here the CDR3 reads CASSLGQFNQPQHF. The CDR3 bases that were read are TGTGCCAGCAGCCTTGGACAGTTCAATCAGCCC.